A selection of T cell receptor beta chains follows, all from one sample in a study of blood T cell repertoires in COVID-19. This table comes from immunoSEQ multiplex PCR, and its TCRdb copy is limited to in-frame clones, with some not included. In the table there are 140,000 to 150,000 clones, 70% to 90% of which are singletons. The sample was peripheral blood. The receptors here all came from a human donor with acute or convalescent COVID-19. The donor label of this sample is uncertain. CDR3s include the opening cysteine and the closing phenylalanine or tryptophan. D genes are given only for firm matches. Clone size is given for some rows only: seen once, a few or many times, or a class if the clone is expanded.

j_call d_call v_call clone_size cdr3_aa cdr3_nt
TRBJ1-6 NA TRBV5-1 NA CASSPGGIGISPLHF TGCGCCAGCAGCCCTGGGGGGATAGGGATTTCACCCCTCCACTTT
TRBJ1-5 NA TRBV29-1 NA CSVGVHNQPQHF TGCAGCGTAGGGGTTCACAATCAGCCCCAGCATTTT
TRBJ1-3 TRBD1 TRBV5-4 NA CASSQPDRGTGNTIYF TGTGCCAGCAGCCAACCCGACAGGGGCACTGGAAACACCATATATTTT
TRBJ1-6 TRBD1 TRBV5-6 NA CASSLEARPGQGYSPLHF TGTGCCAGCAGCTTGGAGGCGAGACCGGGACAGGGTTATTCACCCCTCCACTTT
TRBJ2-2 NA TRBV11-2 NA CASSLSKFNTGELFF TGTGCCAGCAGCTTATCTAAGTTTAACACCGGGGAGCTGTTTTTT
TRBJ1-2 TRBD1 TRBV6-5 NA CASRIAGTGGSGYTF TGTGCCAGCAGAATAGCCGGGACAGGTGGATCGGGCTACACCTTC
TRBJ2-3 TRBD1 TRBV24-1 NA CATSQDRDQGWGTDTQYF TGTGCCACCAGCCAAGACAGGGACCAAGGTTGGGGCACAGATACGCAGTATTTT
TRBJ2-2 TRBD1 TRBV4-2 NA CASSVLGTGTNTGELFF TGTGCCAGCAGCGTCCTAGGGACAGGTACGAACACCGGGGAGCTGTTTTTT
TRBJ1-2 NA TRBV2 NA CASSKDSSGYGYTF TGTGCCAGCAGTAAGGACAGCTCGGGCTATGGCTACACCTTC
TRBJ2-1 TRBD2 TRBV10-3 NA CAISVGPSGGAGYEQFF TGTGCCATCAGTGTCGGGCCTAGCGGGGGGGCTGGGTATGAGCAGTTCTTC
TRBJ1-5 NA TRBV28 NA CASSLLPGGQPQHF TGTGCCAGCAGTTTATTGCCTGGCGGACAGCCCCAGCATTTT
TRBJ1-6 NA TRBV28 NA CASSSLGEESPLHF TGTGCCAGCAGTTCGCTCGGGGAGGAGAGTCCCCTCCACTTT
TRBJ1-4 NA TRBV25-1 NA CASSEYLRVATNEKLFF TGTGCCAGCAGTGAATATTTGAGGGTCGCAACTAATGAAAAACTGTTTTTT
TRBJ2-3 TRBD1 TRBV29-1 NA CSVFRDRGSDTQYF TGCAGCGTTTTCCGGGACAGGGGCTCAGATACGCAGTATTTT
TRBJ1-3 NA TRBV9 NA CASSVAQGGGNTIYF TGTGCCAGCAGCGTAGCGCAGGGAGGCGGAAACACCATATATTTT
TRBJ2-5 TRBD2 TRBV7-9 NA CASSSGTSGGKETQYF TGTGCCAGCAGCTCAGGCACTAGCGGGGGAAAAGAGACCCAGTACTTC
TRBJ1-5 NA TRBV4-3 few CASSRGQNQPQHF TGCGCCAGCAGCCGAGGACAGAATCAGCCCCAGCATTTT
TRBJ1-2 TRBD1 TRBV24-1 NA CATSGVLAGGFGYGYTF TGTGCCACCAGTGGCGTCCTGGCAGGGGGCTTTGGCTATGGCTACACCTTC
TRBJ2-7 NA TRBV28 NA CASSLLYSGTYEQYF TGTGCCAGCAGTTTATTGTACTCGGGGACCTACGAGCAGTACTTC
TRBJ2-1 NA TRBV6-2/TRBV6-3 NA CASSYGDNTGYEQFF TGTGCCAGCAGTTACGGCGACAACACTGGATATGAGCAGTTCTTC
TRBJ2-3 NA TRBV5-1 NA CASSPLQGITDTQYF TGCGCCAGCAGCCCTTTACAGGGTATCACAGATACGCAGTATTTT
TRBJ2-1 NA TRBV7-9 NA CASSLVRTDYNEQFF TGTGCCAGCAGCTTAGTGAGGACAGACTACAATGAGCAGTTCTTC
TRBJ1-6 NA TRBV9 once CASSVSQDETLHF TGTGCCAGCAGCGTTTCCCAGGATGAAACCCTCCACTTT